Following are 15 T cell receptor beta chains from one sample sequenced in a study of T-cell memory formation after mild COVID-19. TCRdb re-called the 5' RACE reads with MiXCR, one entry per CDR3 protein. The repertoire holds roughly 300,000 distinct CDR3 sequences, with 8.2% as singletons. Sequences were obtained from PBMCs or a T cell subset sorted from them (not recorded which). These receptors were taken from a man aged 18 to 30 who had mild COVID-19 (a few samples of this study predate the infection). Cell type and time point are not known.

This clonotype has at least ten counts. V and J are TRBV20-1 and TRBJ2-2, with D unclear. Germline V gives CDR1 DFQATT, CDR2 SNEGSKA (reference sequence). Trimming pared 3 bases from V and 4 bases from J, leaving 12 bases between. The CDR3 contains 14 residues. The CDR3 is CSARNQRGTGELFF. CDR3 in DNA: TGCAGTGCTAGGAACCAGCGTGGCACCGGGGAGCTGTTTTTT.

Concerning this clonotype itself: At one boundary the junction diverges from the germline segment, which might be a read error. The V gene is TRBV6-6, the J gene TRBJ2-2, with D possibly TRBD2 on 5 matching bases. Germline lookup yields CDR1 MNHNY and CDR2 SVGAGI (reference sequence). The CDR3 is 12 amino acids. DNA for the CDR3: TGTGCCAACTCTGGCCGGACCGGGAAGCTGTTTTTT. Protein: CANSGRTGKLFF.

This clonotype was recorded at least ten times. CDR3 amino acids: CASSSLSYEQYF. CDR3 nucleotide sequence: TGTGCCAGCAGCTCATTATCATACGAGCAGTACTTC. V gene TRBV7-9 combines with J gene TRBJ2-7; D call uncertain. The CDR3 length is 12 residues. V dropped 4 bases and J dropped 4 bases, with 8 bases sitting between them. CDR1 and CDR2 (germline): SEHNR, FQNEAQ (reference sequence).

This clonotype has ten or more counts. The chain combines TRBV9 with TRBJ2-5; TRBD2 matches at 12 bases. CDR1 is SGDLS and CDR2 is YYNGEE in the germline V gene. The J segment lost 0 bases and the V segment lost 4 bases, leaving 4 bases of the junction unmatched. CDR3 length: 16 residues. CDR3 bases: TGTGCCAGCAGCCTCCGACTAGCGGGGGACCAAGAGACCCAGTACTTC. It encodes CASSLRLAGDQETQYF.

V usage is TRBV15 and J usage is TRBJ2-3; D gene uncertain. This CDR3 comprises 14 residues. Trimming stripped 1 base from V and 4 bases from J, with 9 bases between. Germline V gene data show CDR1 as LNHNV and CDR2 as YYDKDF (reference sequence). The chain's CDR3 is CATSRGAAPDTQYF. The CDR3 DNA follows: TGTGCCACCAGCAGAGGGGCAGCGCCAGATACGCAGTATTTT.

The chain links TRBV11-2 to TRBJ1-6; TRBD1 matches at 8 bases. The CDR3 spans 18 residues. Losses at the gene ends were 3 bases for V and 1 base for J; bases not matched to a gene: 8. Germline-derived CDR1 and CDR2 are SGHAT and FQNNGV. CDR3 coding DNA: TGTGCCAGCAGCTTCCCCCTCGACAGGGGTTCCTATAATTCACCCCTCCACTTT. As protein: CASSFPLDRGSYNSPLHF.

This clonotype was counted only a few times. The chain couples TRBV7-6 to TRBJ1-3; D is perhaps TRBD1 (5 bases). Germline V gene sequence: CDR1 SGHVS, CDR2 FNYEAQ. Between the trimmed V and J ends, which lost 0 bases and 0 bases, there was a span of 9 bases. CDR3 length: 16 residues. The CDR3 sequence: CASSLAGRRSGNTIYF. The DNA for the CDR3 is TGTGCCAGCAGCTTAGCGGGGCGGCGCTCTGGAAACACCATATATTTT. Together with reference TRBV7-6 and TRBJ1-3, the CDR3 gives the full variable domain: GAGVSQSPRYKVTKRGQDVALRCDPISGHVSLYWYRQALGQGPEFLTYFNYEAQQDKSGLPNDRFSAERPEGSISTLTIQRTEQRDSAMYRCASSLAGRRSGNTIYFGEGSWLTVV.

The table lists this clonotype with a few counts. The V call is TRBV10-3, the J call TRBJ2-6; TRBD1 matches at 11 bases. The V gene's germline CDR1 is ENHRY and CDR2 SYGVKD. V shed 4 bases and J 2 bases; nucleotides not matched to a gene: 7. The CDR3 covers 18 residues. CDR3 residues: CAISAGDRGSAGANVLTF. The CDR3 DNA is TGTGCCATCAGTGCGGGGGACAGGGGGAGCGCTGGGGCCAACGTCCTGACTTTC.

The chain uses TRBV11-1 and TRBJ1-1; D is perhaps TRBD1 (6 bases). Trimming shortened V by 0 bases and J by 4 bases, and 18 bases separated the two germline ends. Germline V gives CDR1 SGHAT, CDR2 FQDESV (reference sequence). The CDR3 is 17 amino acids. In nucleotides, the CDR3 is TGTGCCAGCAGCTTAGCGCTCGTGGGCAGGGGAGGCACTGAAGCTTTCTTT. Translating it yields CASSLALVGRGGTEAFF.

Ten or more counts support this clonotype. This rearrangement joins TRBV14 to TRBJ1-1; possibly TRBD1 for D (5 bases). Deletions cut 1 base from V and 2 bases from J, with 11 bases between. CDR1 and CDR2 from the germline V gene are SGHDN and FVKESK. The CDR3 loop spans 15 amino acids. The CDR3 DNA is TGTGCCAGCAGCCAAGGGGGCGCCTTAAACACTGAAGCTTTCTTT. It specifies CASSQGGALNTEAFF.

As concerns this clonotype: The missing conserved phenylalanine or tryptophan at the end of this CDR3 makes a read error likely. This chain joins TRBV7-8 and TRBJ2-5; D is unresolved. This CDR3 region has 13 residues. CDR1 SGHVS and CDR2 FQNEAQ come from the germline V gene. The germline V and J ends were trimmed by 0 bases and 4 bases, with 6 bases remaining between them. The CDR3 reads CASSLASGETQYL. DNA for the CDR3: TGTGCCAGCAGCTTAGCATCCGGAGAGACCCAGTACTTA.

The chain carries TRBV7-9 and TRBJ2-5, with 9 bases identical to TRBD2. The CDR3 is made up of 16 amino acids. V was clipped by 2 bases and J by 3 bases; unmatched bases: 7. In germline, CDR1 is SEHNR, CDR2 FQNEAQ (reference sequence). CDR3: CASSLRGGGNKETQYF. The CDR3 DNA sequence: TGTGCCAGCAGCTTACGCGGGGGGGGTAACAAAGAGACCCAGTACTTC.

The chain carries TRBV15 and TRBJ2-7; 9 positions match TRBD1. CDR3 length equals 13 residues. The V gene end was trimmed by 3 bases and the J gene end by 3 bases; junction bases not matched to a gene: 0. The germline V gene has CDR1 LNHNV and CDR2 YYDKDF (reference sequence). CDR3 nucleotide sequence: TGTGCCACCAGCAGGGACAGGGGCTACGAGCAGTACTTC. The encoded protein is CATSRDRGYEQYF.

The CDR3 sequence: CASSQPLGANTGELFF. CDR3 in DNA: TGCGCCAGCAGCCAGCCACTAGGCGCGAACACCGGGGAGCTGTTTTTT. This rearrangement joins TRBV4-1 to TRBJ2-2; tentatively, D is TRBD2 (5 bases). Deletions cut 3 bases from V and 0 bases from J, with 11 bases between. The CDR3 covers 16 residues. Germline V gives CDR1 MGHRA, CDR2 YSYEKL.

The chain has TRBV7-2 and TRBJ2-1; D gene uncertain. Germline lookup yields CDR1 SGHTA and CDR2 FQGNSA. With 10 bases removed from V and 1 base from J, the gap between germline ends came to 5 bases. The CDR3 is made up of 11 amino acids. In DNA form, the CDR3 reads TGTGCCACTCGGTCCTACAATGAGCAGTTCTTC. Translating it yields CATRSYNEQFF.